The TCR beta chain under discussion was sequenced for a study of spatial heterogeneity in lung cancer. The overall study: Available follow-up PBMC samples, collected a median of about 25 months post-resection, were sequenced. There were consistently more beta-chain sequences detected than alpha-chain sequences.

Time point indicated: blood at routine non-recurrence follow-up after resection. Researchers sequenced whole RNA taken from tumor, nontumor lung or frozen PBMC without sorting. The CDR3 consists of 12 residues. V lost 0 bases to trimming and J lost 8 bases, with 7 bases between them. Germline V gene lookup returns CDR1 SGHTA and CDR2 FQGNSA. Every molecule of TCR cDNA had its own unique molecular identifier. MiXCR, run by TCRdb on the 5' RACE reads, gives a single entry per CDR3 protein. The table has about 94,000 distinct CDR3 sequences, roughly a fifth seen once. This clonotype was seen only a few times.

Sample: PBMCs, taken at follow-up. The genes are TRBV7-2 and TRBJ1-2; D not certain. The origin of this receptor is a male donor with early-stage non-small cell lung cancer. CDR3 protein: CASSLAGRGYTF. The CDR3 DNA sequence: TGTGCCAGCAGCTTAGCTGGCAGGGGCTACACCTTC.